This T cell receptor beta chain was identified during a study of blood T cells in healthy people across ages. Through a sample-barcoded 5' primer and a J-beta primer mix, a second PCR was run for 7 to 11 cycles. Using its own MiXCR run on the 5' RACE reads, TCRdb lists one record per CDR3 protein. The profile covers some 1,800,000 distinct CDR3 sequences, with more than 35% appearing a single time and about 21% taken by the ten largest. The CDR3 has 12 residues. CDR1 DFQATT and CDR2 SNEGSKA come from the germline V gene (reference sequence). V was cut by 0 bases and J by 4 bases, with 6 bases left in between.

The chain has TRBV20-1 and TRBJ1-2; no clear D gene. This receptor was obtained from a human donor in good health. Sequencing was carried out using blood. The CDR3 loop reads CSAREDIYGYTF. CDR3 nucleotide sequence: TGCAGTGCTAGAGAAGATATCTATGGCTACACCTTC.